Listed here are 23 T cell receptor beta chains from one sample, sequenced in a study of T cells in tumors after PD-1 blockade. Clones were sequenced by immunoSEQ multiplex PCR, and TCRdb holds only the in-frame ones, with some missing. The sample lists 55,000 to 65,000 clones; 80% were seen once. The source was PBMCs, collected before anti-PD-1 treatment. The receptors originated from a human donor with basal cell carcinoma.

This clone was counted once. The chain joins TRBV5-1 to TRBJ2-7; a possible D gene is TRBD2 (6 bases). The CDR3 is 14 residues long. V was trimmed by 2 bases and J by 3 bases, leaving 12 bases between them. Per germline, CDR1 SGHRS and CDR2 YFSETQ. The CDR3 DNA sequence: TGCGCCAGCAGCTTAGGAGGGGACCTCTACGAGCAGTACTTC. Translating gives CASSLGGDLYEQYF. Complete variable domain (other parts from reference TRBV5-1 and TRBJ2-7): KAGVTQTPRYLIKTRGQQVTLSCSPISGHRSVSWYQQTPGQGLQFLFEYFSETQRNKGNFPGRFSGRQFSNSRSEMNVSTLELGDSALYLCASSLGGDLYEQYFGPGTRLTVT.

V gene TRBV7-3 combines with J gene TRBJ2-2, with 9 bases that match TRBD2. Losses at the gene ends were 5 bases for V and 7 bases for J; bases not matched to a gene: 8. This CDR3 has 15 residues. Germline CDR1 reads SGHTA; CDR2 reads FQGTGA. The CDR3 loop is CASSPRGGAVGELFF. CDR3 nucleotide sequence: TGTGCCAGCAGCCCCCGCGGGGGGGCCGTCGGGGAGCTGTTTTTT.

This chain uses TRBV4-1 with TRBJ1-5, with D perhaps TRBD1 (5 bases). V gave up 4 bases and J gave up 4 bases, with 11 bases separating them. CDR3 size: 14 residues. CDR1 MGHRA and CDR2 YSYEKL come from the germline V gene. The CDR3 here is CASSRAGTNQPQHF. DNA for the CDR3: TGCGCCAGCAGCCGAGCAGGGACTAATCAGCCCCAGCATTTT.

The chain combines TRBV6-1 with TRBJ1-2; D is unresolved. Per germline, CDR1 MNHNS and CDR2 SASEGT. The CDR3 totals 19 residues. Trimming stripped 0 bases from V and 0 bases from J, with 20 bases between. The CDR3 bases are TGTGCCAGCAGTGAAGCGGTTCTCTGGGGAAGCAGCACTAACTATGGCTACACCTTC. Protein sequence: CASSEAVLWGSSTNYGYTF.

The rearrangement uses TRBV18 and TRBJ2-1; D is possibly TRBD1 (5 bases). Germline-derived CDR1 and CDR2 are KGHSH and LQKENI. CDR3 length: 18 amino acids. Trimming cost V 1 base and J 0 bases, with 16 bases left between them. This CDR3 is CASSPRRGGRGSYNEQFF. CDR3 DNA sequence: TGTGCCAGCTCACCACGAAGGGGCGGTCGCGGCTCCTACAATGAGCAGTTCTTC.

The J gene is TRBJ2-1, the V gene TRBV7-2; 7 positions match TRBD1. With 5 bases clipped from V and 0 bases from J, the junction kept 7 bases outside the gene matches. CDR3 length: 16 amino acids. Germline-derived CDR1 and CDR2 are SGHTA and FQGNSA. In nucleotides, the CDR3 is TGTGCCAGCAGCCCCTTCCGGGACAGCTCCTACAATGAGCAGTTCTTC. Protein sequence: CASSPFRDSSYNEQFF. Looking up the rest from reference TRBV7-2 and TRBJ2-1 gives the full variable domain: GAGVSQSPSNKVTEKGKDVELRCDPISGHTALYWYRQSLGQGLEFLIYFQGNSAPDKSGLPSDRFSAERTGGSVSTLTIQRTQQEDSAVYLCASSPFRDSSYNEQFFGPGTRLTVL.

This clone was counted a few times. This sample includes further DNA sequences coding for the same CDR3. The chain has TRBV3-1 (or the pseudogene TRBV3-2) and TRBJ1-4; D is unresolved. The CDR3 consists of 12 residues. Germline lookup yields CDR1 LGHDT and CDR2 YNNKEL (reference sequence). Deletions cut 4 bases from V and 13 bases from J, with 13 bases between. The CDR3 spells CASSPNQGRLFF. The CDR3 DNA reads TGTGCCAGCAGCCCAAACCAAGGACGACTGTTTTTT.

This clone turned up a few times. V usage is TRBV9 and J usage is TRBJ2-2; 7 bases align to TRBD1. With 4 bases clipped from V and 4 bases from J, the junction kept 13 bases outside the gene matches. This CDR3 comprises 17 residues. The germline V gene has CDR1 SGDLS and CDR2 YYNGEE. The CDR3 region is CASSPPGGQVGTGELFF. DNA for the CDR3: TGTGCCAGCAGCCCCCCCGGAGGACAGGTGGGCACCGGGGAGCTGTTTTTT.

The chain recombines TRBV3-1 (or the pseudogene TRBV3-2) with TRBJ1-1; D remains unclear. Germline V lookup: CDR1 LGHDT, CDR2 YNNKEL (reference sequence). V lost 1 base, J lost 6 bases, and 9 bases lay in between. The CDR3 spans 13 residues. In DNA form, the CDR3 reads TGTGCCAGCAGCCAAGTTCTTTCGTCTGAAGCTTTCTTT. Amino acid sequence: CASSQVLSSEAFF.

The CDR3 DNA follows: TGTGCCAGCAGTACAACACCCTTTCTCTCTGGAAACACCATATATTTT. Translated, it gives CASSTTPFLSGNTIYF. J is TRBJ1-3 and V is TRBV2; D remains unclear. The germline V gene encodes CDR1 SNHLY and CDR2 FYNNEI. This CDR3 region has 16 residues. The V end was cut by 5 bases, the J end by 0 bases, with 14 bases between.

This clone has more than one count but fewer than ten. This chain connects TRBV7-9 to TRBJ1-5; D unclear. Germline loops: CDR1 SEHNR, CDR2 FQNEAQ (reference sequence). This CDR3 is built from 14 residues. The V and J ends lost 5 bases and 2 bases respectively, with 10 bases between them. The CDR3 protein is CASSEGVGNQPQHF. In nucleotides, the CDR3 is TGTGCCAGCAGCGAGGGAGTGGGCAATCAGCCCCAGCATTTT.

The chain couples TRBV19 to TRBJ1-3; D is unresolved. The V end was cut by 3 bases, the J end by 0 bases, with 15 bases between. CDR3 length: 17 residues. CDR1 LNHDA and CDR2 SQIVND come from the germline V gene (reference sequence). The CDR3 spells CASSISGLKLSGNTIYF. The CDR3 coding sequence is TGTGCCAGTAGTATCTCCGGTTTGAAACTCTCTGGAAACACCATATATTTT.

The V and J genes are TRBV30 and TRBJ1-2; the D gene is possibly TRBD1 (6 bases). Trimming took 3 bases from V and 5 from J, leaving 13 bases between them. The germline gives CDR1 GTSNPN, CDR2 SVGIG (reference sequence). This CDR3 spans 13 amino acids. CDR3 protein: CAWSKGGEYGYTF. CDR3 sequence (DNA): TGTGCCTGGAGCAAAGGGGGGGAGTATGGCTACACCTTC.

The chain couples TRBV4-1 to TRBJ2-1; 8 nucleotides match TRBD2. V gave up 0 bases and J gave up 8 bases; unmatched junction bases: 9. The CDR3 extends over 16 amino acids. The germline CDR1 and CDR2 sequences are MGHRA and YSYEKL. CDR3 sequence (DNA): TGCGCCAGCAGCCAAGATCCAGCGGGGGCCCAGGATGAGCAGTTCTTC. It yields the protein CASSQDPAGAQDEQFF.

The rearrangement uses TRBV7-3 and TRBJ2-3; 8 bases match TRBD2. The CDR3 runs to 16 residues. The J segment lost 5 bases and the V segment lost 1 base, leaving 8 bases of the junction unmatched. CDR1 is SGHTA and CDR2 is FQGTGA in the germline V gene. The CDR3 DNA follows: TGTGCCAGCAGCTTAAAACCGGGACTAGTTGGAGATACGCAGTATTTT. It codes for CASSLKPGLVGDTQYF.

J is TRBJ1-4 and V is TRBV29-1, with D maybe TRBD1 (5 bases). Looked up from germline, CDR1 is SQVTM and CDR2 is ANQGSEA. Trimming shortened V by 7 bases and J by 4 bases, and 16 bases separated the two germline ends. There are 14 residues in the CDR3. The CDR3 region is CSGSKSGINEKLFF. The CDR3 DNA follows: TGCAGCGGTTCTAAGTCAGGGATTAATGAAAAACTGTTTTTT.

The CDR3 loop reads CASSILDRGREPQHF. The CDR3 DNA reads as TGTGCCAGCAGCATCTTGGACAGGGGTAGGGAGCCCCAGCATTTT. This chain links TRBV5-6 with TRBJ1-5, with TRBD1 identical over 9 bases. The CDR3 consists of 15 residues. The ends lost 4 bases at V and 8 bases at J; junction bases unmatched: 10. Germline V gene data show CDR1 as SGHDT and CDR2 as YYEEEE.

The chain joins TRBV5-4 to TRBJ2-3; D possibly uses TRBD1 or TRBD2 (6 bases each). Between the trimmed V and J ends, which lost 2 bases and 1 base, there was a span of 11 bases. The CDR3 spans 15 residues. The germline V gene encodes CDR1 SGHNT and CDR2 YYREEE (reference sequence). CDR3 DNA: TGTGCCAGCAGCTTTTTTGGGGGGCGCACAGATACGCAGTATTTT. Residues: CASSFFGGRTDTQYF.

The chain employs TRBV12-3 or TRBV12-4 and TRBJ1-2, with D unclear. The CDR3 extends over 13 amino acids. Trimming pared 7 bases from V and 9 bases from J, leaving 18 bases between. The DNA of the CDR3 is TGTGCCAGCATGAAGGCACAACTTGGAAGCTACACCTTC. It encodes CASMKAQLGSYTF.

This clone was counted once. The gene calls are TRBV9 and TRBJ2-2, with 7 bases fitting TRBD1. Germline V gene sequence: CDR1 SGDLS, CDR2 YYNGEE. The V segment lost 3 bases and the J segment 5 bases; nucleotides outside the gene matches: 10. The CDR3 runs 16 residues. The CDR3 nucleotides are TGTGCCAGCAGCGGGACACGGGGACAGAGAACCGGGGAGCTGTTTTTT. It codes for CASSGTRGQRTGELFF.

The CDR3 bases are TGTGCCAGCAGCTCCCCAGGGACAGTTTATGGCTACACCTTC. This encodes CASSSPGTVYGYTF. This chain links TRBV7-8 with TRBJ1-2, with 7 bases identical to TRBD1. The CDR3 sequence is 14 residues long. V shed 4 bases and J 5 bases; nucleotides not matched to a gene: 7. CDR1 is SGHVS and CDR2 is FQNEAQ in the germline V gene.

The CDR3 bases are TGTGCCAGTAGTACGGGTAGTGGGTGGGCTCCCTACAATGAGCAGTTCTTC. Translated, it gives CASSTGSGWAPYNEQFF. This chain uses TRBV19 with TRBJ2-1; D not certain. Germline values: CDR1 LNHDA, CDR2 SQIVND (reference sequence). CDR3 size: 17 residues. Trimming cost V 4 bases and J 2 bases, with 18 bases left between them.

This clone was seen just once. The chain joins TRBV9 to TRBJ2-7, with a possible D match to TRBD2 (7 bases). Trimming took off 3 bases at V and 5 bases at J, with 15 bases between the two ends. This CDR3 has 14 amino acids. Germline V gene data show CDR1 as SGDLS and CDR2 as YYNGEE. The CDR3 loop reads CASSEGGVRDEQYF. The CDR3 bases are TGTGCCAGCAGCGAGGGGGGGGTTAGGGACGAGCAGTACTTC.